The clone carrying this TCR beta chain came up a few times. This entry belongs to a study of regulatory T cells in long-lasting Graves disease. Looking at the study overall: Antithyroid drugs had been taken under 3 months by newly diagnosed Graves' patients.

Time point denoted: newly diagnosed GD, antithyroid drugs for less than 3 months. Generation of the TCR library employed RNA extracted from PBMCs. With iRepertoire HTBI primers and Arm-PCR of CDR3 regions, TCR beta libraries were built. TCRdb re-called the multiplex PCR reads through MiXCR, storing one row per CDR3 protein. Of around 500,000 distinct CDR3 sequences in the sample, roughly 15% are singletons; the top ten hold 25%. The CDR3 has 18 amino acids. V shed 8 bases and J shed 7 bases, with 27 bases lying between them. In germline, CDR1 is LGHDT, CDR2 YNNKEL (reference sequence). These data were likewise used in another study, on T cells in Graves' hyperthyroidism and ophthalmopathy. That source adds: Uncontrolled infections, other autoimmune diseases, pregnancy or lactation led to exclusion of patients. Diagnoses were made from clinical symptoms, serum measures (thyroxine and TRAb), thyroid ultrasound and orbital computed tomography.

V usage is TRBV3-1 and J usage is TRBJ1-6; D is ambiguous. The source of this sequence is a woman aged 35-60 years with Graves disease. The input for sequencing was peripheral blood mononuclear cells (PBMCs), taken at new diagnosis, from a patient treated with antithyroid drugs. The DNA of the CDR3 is TGTGCCAGCGTCCCATTCCGGGATCCACTCCTAGTAAATTCACCCCTCCACTTT. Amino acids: CASVPFRDPLLVNSPLHF.